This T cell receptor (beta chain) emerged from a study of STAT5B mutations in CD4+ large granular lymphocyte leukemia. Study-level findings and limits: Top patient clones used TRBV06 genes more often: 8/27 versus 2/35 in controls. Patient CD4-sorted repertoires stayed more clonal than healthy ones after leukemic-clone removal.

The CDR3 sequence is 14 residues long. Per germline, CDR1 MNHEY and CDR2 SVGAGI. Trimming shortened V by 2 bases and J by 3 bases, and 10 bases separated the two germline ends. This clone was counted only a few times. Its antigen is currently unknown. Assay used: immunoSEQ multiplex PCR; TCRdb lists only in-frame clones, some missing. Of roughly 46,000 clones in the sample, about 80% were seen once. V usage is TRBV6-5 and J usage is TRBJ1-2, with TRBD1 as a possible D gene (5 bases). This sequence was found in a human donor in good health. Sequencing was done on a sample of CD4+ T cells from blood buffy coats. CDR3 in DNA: TGTGCCAGCAGTTACGGGGGGAGGGACTATGGCTACACCTTC. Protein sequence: CASSYGGRDYGYTF.